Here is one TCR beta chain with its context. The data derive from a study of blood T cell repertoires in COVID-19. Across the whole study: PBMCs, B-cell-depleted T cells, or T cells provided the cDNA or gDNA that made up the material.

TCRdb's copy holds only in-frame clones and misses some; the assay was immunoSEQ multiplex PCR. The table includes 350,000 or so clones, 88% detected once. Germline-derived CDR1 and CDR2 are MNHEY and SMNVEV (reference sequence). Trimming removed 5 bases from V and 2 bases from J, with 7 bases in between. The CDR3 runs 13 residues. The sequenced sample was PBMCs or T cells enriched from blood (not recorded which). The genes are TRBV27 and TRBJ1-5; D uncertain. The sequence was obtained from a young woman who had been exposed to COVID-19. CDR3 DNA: TGTGCCAGCAGTGACAACCGCAATCAGCCCCAGCATTTT. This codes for CASSDNRNQPQHF.